This T cell receptor beta chain was documented in a study of regulatory T cells in long-lasting Graves disease. This clonotype has ten or more counts. The V and J ends lost 4 bases and 0 bases, in that order; junction bases with no gene match: 13. Germline values: CDR1 SQVTM, CDR2 ANQGSEA. The CDR3 loop spans 17 amino acids. Libraries of TCR beta came from iRepertoire HTBI primers plus Arm-PCR of CDR3 regions. Original processing methods: Looking across samples, the authors found under 75 TRBV and 14 TRBJ segments. TCRdb passed the multiplex PCR reads through MiXCR, listing each CDR3 protein once. These V and J calls derive from TCRdb rather than the authors' analysis. The table has roughly 360,000 distinct CDR3 sequences, 10% to 15% seen once; the top ten hold 18%. Documented time point: newly diagnosed GD, antithyroid drugs for less than 3 months. PBMC RNA served as the TCR library source. The same data also went into a second study, on T cells in Graves' hyperthyroidism and ophthalmopathy. From that paper: Separating ophthalmopathy from stable hyperthyroidism was achieved by a 13 V-J model.

The sequence was collected from a woman aged 18-29 years with Graves disease. The V call is TRBV29-1, the J call TRBJ2-3; 7 nucleotides match TRBD2. Sequences were derived from peripheral blood mononuclear cells (PBMCs), sampled at new diagnosis, from a patient treated with antithyroid drugs. The CDR3 sequence: CSVAGLSIPPSTDTQYF. CDR3 nucleotide sequence: TGCAGCGTTGCGGGACTATCAATCCCCCCTAGCACAGATACGCAGTATTTT.